One sample yielded the 21 T cell receptor beta chains listed below, sequenced in a study of blood T cell repertoires in COVID-19. TCRdb's copy holds only in-frame clones and misses some; the assay was immunoSEQ multiplex PCR. Among about 150,000 clones, over 70% were seen once, and the ten largest hold about 5.7%. The sample was peripheral blood. These TCRs come from a man aged 80 or over with acute or convalescent COVID-19.

The chain uses TRBV30 and TRBJ1-5, with 12 bases matching TRBD1. The CDR3 length is 14 residues. V gave up 3 bases and J gave up 6 bases; unmatched junction bases: 3. Germline assignment: CDR1 GTSNPN and CDR2 SVGIG (reference sequence). The CDR3 region has the DNA TGTGCCTGGAGGGGACAGGGGGCAGGTCAGCCCCAGCATTTT. Its translation: CAWRGQGAGQPQHF.

This clone was seen only a few times. The rearrangement links TRBV28 to TRBJ2-7, with D tentatively TRBD1 (6 bases). The V and J ends lost 5 bases and 4 bases respectively, with 18 bases between them. Germline V gene data show CDR1 as MDHEN and CDR2 as SYDVKM. This CDR3 has 15 residues. The chain's CDR3 is CASSPGQTVYYEQYF. The CDR3 nucleotides are TGTGCCAGCAGTCCCGGACAGACAGTTTATTACGAGCAGTACTTC. Together with reference TRBV28 and TRBJ2-7, the CDR3 gives the full variable domain: DVKVTQSSRYLVKRTGEKVFLECVQDMDHENMFWYRQDPGLGLRLIYFSYDVKMKEKGDIPEGYSVSREKKERFSLILESASTNQTSMYLCASSPGQTVYYEQYFGPGTRLTVT.

The gene calls are TRBV9 and TRBJ2-7; no firm D call. V was trimmed by 0 bases and J by 3 bases, leaving 7 bases between them. In germline, CDR1 is SGDLS, CDR2 YYNGEE. This CDR3 has 13 amino acids. Here the CDR3 reads CASSVAANYEQYF. CDR3 bases: TGTGCCAGCAGCGTAGCTGCGAACTACGAGCAGTACTTC.

This sequence joins TRBV27 and TRBJ2-1; perhaps TRBD1 as D (5 bases). The CDR3 is made up of 13 amino acids. V was trimmed by 3 bases and J by 7 bases, leaving 10 bases between them. The germline V gene has CDR1 MNHEY and CDR2 SMNVEV (reference sequence). The DNA of the CDR3 is TGTGCCAGCAGTTTTCTGGGGCGTAATGAGCAGTTCTTC. Its protein is CASSFLGRNEQFF.

CDR3 bases: TGTGCCAGCAGAGGACCGAGGGGGACGAACACTGAAGCTTTCTTT. Translated: CASRGPRGTNTEAFF. V is TRBV11-2 and J is TRBJ1-1; TRBD1 might be the D (6 bases). The germline V gene encodes CDR1 SGHAT and CDR2 FQNNGV. The CDR3 is made up of 15 amino acids. V was trimmed by 6 bases and J by 1 base, leaving 15 bases between them.

The rearrangement links TRBV27 to TRBJ1-6; D possibly corresponds to TRBD1 (5 bases). CDR1 and CDR2 from the germline V gene are MNHEY and SMNVEV (reference sequence). The CDR3 runs 16 residues. Trimming left V 5 bases short and J 9 bases short, with 20 bases between. CDR3 sequence: CASSAQELLRGSPLHF. CDR3 sequence (DNA): TGTGCCAGCAGTGCACAGGAACTATTAAGGGGTTCACCCCTCCACTTT.

The rearrangement links TRBV19 to TRBJ2-5; TRBD2 agrees at 7 bases. The CDR3 contains 12 residues. Germline-derived CDR1 and CDR2 are LNHDA and SQIVND (reference sequence). V shed 10 bases, J shed 2 bases, and the junction held 4 bases outside the gene matches. CDR3 amino acids: CATWGGQETQYF. CDR3 in DNA: TGTGCCACCTGGGGGGGGCAAGAGACCCAGTACTTC.

The V gene is TRBV6-4, the J gene TRBJ1-6; 8 bases are shared with TRBD1. This CDR3 spans 17 amino acids. In germline, CDR1 is MRHNA, CDR2 SNTAGT. Trimming took 6 bases from V and 12 from J; bases not matched to a gene: 19. The CDR3 bases are TGTGCCAGCAGCCTGGGACAGGTTTGTTTCTATAGCGAACCCCTCCACTTT. Its translation is CASSLGQVCFYSEPLHF.

The gene calls are TRBV5-6 and TRBJ2-1, with 8 positions matching TRBD2. CDR1 and CDR2 from the germline V gene are SGHDT and YYEEEE. V was pared by 5 bases and J by 1 base, with 8 bases of the junction left unmatched. CDR3 length: 16 amino acids. CDR3 DNA: TGTGCCAGCAGTTCCGGACTAGCTGAGTCCTACAATGAGCAGTTCTTC. The encoded protein is CASSSGLAESYNEQFF.

V and J are TRBV5-1 and TRBJ2-5, with D perhaps matching TRBD2 (5 bases). Trimming cost V 8 bases and J 2 bases, with 19 bases left between them. This CDR3 is 15 amino acids long. Germline V gene lookup returns CDR1 SGHRS and CDR2 YFSETQ. CDR3 protein: CASSETVGKQETQYF. The DNA for the CDR3 is TGCGCCAGTAGCGAAACAGTAGGAAAACAAGAGACCCAGTACTTC. The variable domain in full, completed from reference TRBV5-1 and TRBJ2-5, reads KAGVTQTPRYLIKTRGQQVTLSCSPISGHRSVSWYQQTPGQGLQFLFEYFSETQRNKGNFPGRFSGRQFSNSRSEMNVSTLELGDSALYLCASSETVGKQETQYFGPGTRLLVL.

The gene calls are TRBV10-3 and TRBJ2-3, with a weak D call TRBD1 (6 bases). There are 14 residues in the CDR3. Trimming left V 6 bases short and J 2 bases short, with 12 bases between. Germline lookup yields CDR1 ENHRY and CDR2 SYGVKD. The CDR3: CAIRRGMDTDTQYF. The CDR3 nucleotides read TGTGCCATCAGAAGGGGGATGGACACAGATACGCAGTATTTT.

The CDR3 protein is CASSLGADGSEQFF. The CDR3 nucleotides are TGTGCCAGCAGCTTAGGGGCGGATGGGAGTGAGCAGTTCTTC. The chain carries TRBV11-2 and TRBJ2-1; perhaps TRBD2 as D (5 bases). Germline values: CDR1 SGHAT, CDR2 FQNNGV. The CDR3 extends over 14 amino acids. The V end was cut by 1 base, the J end by 9 bases, with 13 bases between.

CDR3 coding DNA: TGTGCCAGCAGTCTCACAGTTAATCAGCCCCAGCATTTT. As protein: CASSLTVNQPQHF. The chain employs TRBV3-1 (or the pseudogene TRBV3-2) and TRBJ1-5; D remains ambiguous. The CDR3 contains 13 residues. V dropped 6 bases and J dropped 4 bases, with 10 bases sitting between them. Germline values: CDR1 LGHDT, CDR2 YNNKEL (reference sequence).

The V call is TRBV19, the J call TRBJ1-1; 7 nucleotides agree with TRBD1. CDR1 is LNHDA and CDR2 is SQIVND in the germline V gene (reference sequence). V trimming: 7 bases; J trimming: 2 bases; junction bases outside the gene matches: 16. The CDR3 is 17 amino acids. The chain's CDR3 is CASMGIRGERFNTEAFF. CDR3 in DNA: TGTGCCAGTATGGGAATCAGGGGGGAGAGGTTTAACACTGAAGCTTTCTTT.

The chain uses TRBV2 and TRBJ2-3, with TRBD1 matching over 9 bases. Germline V gene data show CDR1 as SNHLY and CDR2 as FYNNEI. This CDR3 contains 15 residues. V dropped 6 bases and J dropped 2; count of bases not matched to a gene: 6. The CDR3 sequence is CASRLQGAHTDTQYF. As DNA, the CDR3 is TGTGCCAGCAGACTACAGGGGGCGCACACAGATACGCAGTATTTT.

The gene calls are TRBV10-3 and TRBJ2-3; TRBD2 aligns across 8 bases. J gave up 0 bases and V 10 bases, and 18 bases lay outside the gene matches. There are 18 residues in the CDR3. Germline V gives CDR1 ENHRY, CDR2 SYGVKD. In DNA form, the CDR3 reads TGTGCCACCAGCAGAGTGAGCGGGAGCGGTACTAGCACAGATACGCAGTATTTT. It yields the protein CATSRVSGSGTSTDTQYF.

This chain connects TRBV7-3 to TRBJ2-3; 8 bases map to TRBD2. The CDR3 loop spans 14 amino acids. V shed 2 bases, J shed 2 bases, and the junction held 0 bases outside the gene matches. Germline values: CDR1 SGHTA, CDR2 FQGTGA. The chain's CDR3 is CASSLGLATDTQYF. CDR3 bases: TGTGCCAGCAGCTTAGGACTAGCCACAGATACGCAGTATTTT.

This sequence joins TRBV2 and TRBJ2-7; 11 bases match TRBD2. Germline V gene data show CDR1 as SNHLY and CDR2 as FYNNEI. Losses at the gene ends were 9 bases for V and 3 bases for J; bases not matched to a gene: 4. The CDR3 is made up of 13 amino acids. This CDR3 reads CASGTSGYYEQYF. The CDR3 bases are TGTGCCAGTGGGACTAGCGGATACTACGAGCAGTACTTC.

The chain uses TRBV12-3 or TRBV12-4 and TRBJ1-4; TRBD1 aligns across 7 bases. The CDR3 length is 12 residues. V lost 5 bases and J lost 7; bases outside the gene matches: 1. The CDR3 is CASSRDSEKLFF. The DNA for the CDR3 is TGTGCCAGCAGTCGGGACAGTGAAAAACTGTTTTTT.

The DNA of the CDR3 is TGTGCCAGCAGTCACACCAGACAAACCAACCAGTTCTTC. This sequence encodes CASSHTRQTNQFF. The chain recombines TRBV6-5 with TRBJ2-1; no clear D. The germline V gene has CDR1 MNHEY and CDR2 SVGAGI. The CDR3 sequence is 13 residues long. Trimming shortened V by 5 bases and J by 13 bases, and 18 bases separated the two germline ends.

This chain joins TRBV7-9 and TRBJ2-1, with 8 bases fitting TRBD2. CDR3 length: 17 amino acids. The V and J ends lost 7 bases and 0 bases, in that order; junction bases with no gene match: 11. Germline V gene lookup returns CDR1 SEHNR and CDR2 FQNEAQ (reference sequence). The CDR3 bases are TGTGCCAGCAATCGGCTAGCGGGTGGGAGCTCCTACAATGAGCAGTTCTTC. Translation: CASNRLAGGSSYNEQFF.